The 27 T cell receptor beta chains listed next were all sequenced from one sample in a study of T cells in Graves' hyperthyroidism and ophthalmopathy. Template material for amplifying TCR beta CDR3 regions consisted of RNA transcripts. The primer set for the first-round RT-PCR of the TCR CDR3 was HTBI. TCRdb re-derived calls from the multiplex PCR reads in MiXCR, one entry per CDR3 protein. This sample yields a few hundred thousand distinct CDR3 sequences, of which roughly 18% are seen a single time; under 55% belongs to the top ten. The material sequenced was blood. These receptors were collected from a woman aged 45-65 years with Graves' hyperthyroidism.

The chain employs TRBV24-1 and TRBJ1-1, with 7 bases identical to TRBD1. This CDR3 is 16 amino acids long. In germline, CDR1 is KGHDR, CDR2 SFDVKD. J lost 6 bases, V lost 3 bases, and 12 bases had no gene match. Written as DNA, the CDR3 is TGTGCCACCAGTGATCCCTCGACAGGGAGCCCAGCTGAAGCTTTCTTT. It encodes CATSDPSTGSPAEAFF.

This clonotype has a count of ten or more. V and J are TRBV3-1 and TRBJ1-1, with no clear D. V lost 4 bases and J 5 bases, leaving 14 bases between the germline ends. The CDR3 has 14 residues. The germline V gene encodes CDR1 LGHDT and CDR2 YNNKEL (reference sequence). CDR3 region: CASSPEWGRTEAFF. CDR3 in DNA: TGTGCCAGCAGCCCCGAATGGGGTAGGACTGAAGCTTTCTTT. Looking up the rest from reference TRBV3-1 and TRBJ1-1 gives the full variable domain: DTAVSQTPKYLVTQMGNDKSIKCEQNLGHDTMYWYKQDSKKFLKIMFSYNNKELIINETVPNRFSPKSPDKAHLNLHINSLELGDSAVYFCASSPEWGRTEAFFGQGTRLTVV.

This clonotype was counted a few times. The V and J genes are TRBV20-1 and TRBJ2-3, with 11 bases aligning to TRBD2. The CDR3 has 14 amino acids. J lost 0 bases, V lost 5 bases, and 1 base had no gene match. Germline CDR1 DFQATT, CDR2 SNEGSKA (reference sequence). Written as DNA, the CDR3 is TGCAGTGCTGGACTAGCGGGCAGCACAGATACGCAGTATTTT. Its protein is CSAGLAGSTDTQYF.

The chain couples TRBV10-3 to TRBJ2-2, with D unclear. V dropped 6 bases and J dropped 3 bases, with 5 bases sitting between them. The CDR3 has 12 residues. The germline CDR1 and CDR2 sequences are ENHRY and SYGVKD. This CDR3 reads CAIRGYTGELFF. DNA for the CDR3: TGTGCCATCAGAGGATACACCGGGGAGCTGTTTTTT.

This clonotype came up a few times. The chain couples TRBV2 to TRBJ2-3; D is undetermined. V lost 2 bases, J lost 8 bases, and 8 bases lay in between. The CDR3 contains 12 residues. Germline CDR1 is SNHLY and CDR2 is FYNNEI. CDR3 in DNA: TGTGCCAGCAGTGAATTATATGCTACGCAGTATTTT. Translated: CASSELYATQYF.

This clonotype was detected ten times or more. This chain links TRBV11-2 with TRBJ2-7, with 14 bases lining up with TRBD2. Germline V gene sequence: CDR1 SGHAT, CDR2 FQNNGV. V lost 5 bases, J lost 5 bases, and 8 bases stayed unmatched. CDR3 length: 16 amino acids. The CDR3 region is CASSPQGLAGVNEQYF. The CDR3 bases are TGTGCCAGCAGCCCCCAGGGACTAGCGGGAGTTAACGAGCAGTACTTC.

This clonotype was found a few times. This chain links TRBV28 with TRBJ2-7; 9 positions match TRBD1. Germline values: CDR1 MDHEN, CDR2 SYDVKM. This CDR3 has 16 residues. V dropped 7 bases and J dropped 3; count of bases not matched to a gene: 13. The DNA for the CDR3 is TGTGCCAGCATCTCCCCCCGCGGACAGGGGCTCTACGAGCAGTACTTC. This translates into CASISPRGQGLYEQYF.

This clonotype was counted only a few times. This rearrangement joins TRBV19 to TRBJ2-7, with 8 bases matching TRBD2. This CDR3 has 12 amino acids. J was trimmed by 6 bases and V by 6 bases; bases with no gene match: 4. Germline V CDR1 and CDR2: LNHDA, SQIVND (reference sequence). As DNA, the CDR3 is TGTGCCAGTAGAGGACTAGCTTCCGAGCAGTACTTC. It translates to CASRGLASEQYF.

This clonotype was found a few times. One end of the junction is discordant with germline, which a read error may explain. CDR3 coding DNA: TGTGCCAGCGGTTTATCTTACAGGGACTACGAGCAGTACTTC. It encodes CASGLSYRDYEQYF. The chain recombines TRBV27 with TRBJ2-7; D may be TRBD1 (6 bases). The CDR3 is 14 amino acids. The germline V gene encodes CDR1 MNHEY and CDR2 SMNVEV (reference sequence).

The sample holds many counts of this clonotype. The chain has TRBV28 and TRBJ2-3; 8 bases match TRBD2. The CDR3 has 13 amino acids. Trimming took 4 bases from V and 5 from J; bases not matched to a gene: 2. Germline V CDR1 and CDR2: MDHEN, SYDVKM. The CDR3 protein is CASSSGGGDTQYF. As DNA, the CDR3 is TGTGCCAGCAGTTCCGGGGGGGGAGATACGCAGTATTTT.

This clonotype was counted between two and nine times. V gene TRBV15 combines with J gene TRBJ2-3; 8 bases are shared with TRBD2. Germline V lookup: CDR1 LNHNV, CDR2 YYDKDF (reference sequence). The CDR3 length is 16 residues. Trimming took 1 base from V and 1 from J; bases not matched to a gene: 4. In DNA, the CDR3 is TGTGCCACCAGCAGAGTGGGAGCGGGGGGCACAGATACGCAGTATTTT. It translates to CATSRVGAGGTDTQYF.

This clonotype has ten or more counts. The chain couples TRBV5-1 to TRBJ2-7; 10 nucleotides line up with TRBD2. This CDR3 is built from 16 residues. Germline V gene sequence: CDR1 SGHRS, CDR2 YFSETQ. Trimming cost V 2 bases and J 0 bases; bases outside gene matches: 5. Here the CDR3 reads CASSFLPSGSSYEQYF. CDR3 nucleotides: TGCGCCAGCAGCTTTCTGCCTAGCGGGAGCTCCTACGAGCAGTACTTC.

This clonotype was counted a few times. This chain links TRBV12-3 or TRBV12-4 with TRBJ2-6; D is possibly TRBD1 or TRBD2 (5 bases each). Trimming removed 3 bases from V and 8 bases from J, with 11 bases in between. This CDR3 is 14 amino acids long. CDR3 DNA sequence: TGTGCCAGCAGTTTGGCTGGGGGACCCAACGTCCTGACTTTC. Its translation: CASSLAGGPNVLTF.

The V gene is TRBV20-1, the J gene TRBJ2-2, with D possibly being TRBD2 (6 bases). Trimming shortened V by 3 bases and J by 6 bases, and 8 bases separated the two germline ends. CDR1 DFQATT and CDR2 SNEGSKA come from the germline V gene (reference sequence). The CDR3 is 12 residues long. CDR3 sequence: CSASTGAGELFF. CDR3 DNA sequence: TGCAGTGCTAGTACGGGGGCCGGGGAGCTGTTTTTT.

The chain has TRBV30 and TRBJ2-2, with TRBD1 matching 8 bases. Germline-derived CDR1 and CDR2 are GTSNPN and SVGIG (reference sequence). The CDR3 extends over 11 amino acids. CDR3 protein: CAQGGTGELFF. As DNA, the CDR3 is TGTGCACAGGGGGGCACCGGGGAGCTGTTTTTT.

This clonotype was seen ten or more times. The chain employs TRBV6-2 or TRBV6-3 and TRBJ1-1, with unresolved D. The CDR3 runs 13 residues. Between the trimmed V and J ends, which lost 6 bases and 2 bases, there was a span of 10 bases. Germline V lookup: CDR1 MNHEY, CDR2 SVGEGT. CDR3 sequence (DNA): TGTGCCAGCAGCCCAACTTATAACACTGAAGCTTTCTTT. Its translation is CASSPTYNTEAFF.

CDR3 loop: CSAPLAGAFYNEQFF. As DNA, the CDR3 is TGCAGTGCCCCCCTCGCGGGAGCCTTCTACAATGAGCAGTTCTTC. This chain uses TRBV20-1 with TRBJ2-1, with TRBD2 matching over 7 bases. CDR3 length: 15 amino acids. CDR1 is DFQATT, CDR2 SNEGSKA, per germline (reference sequence). V dropped 6 bases and J dropped 3; count of bases not matched to a gene: 11.

This clonotype was counted a single time. V and J are TRBV7-9 and TRBJ2-7; 8 nucleotides align to TRBD2. The CDR3 has 14 residues. The germline V gene has CDR1 SEHNR and CDR2 FQNEAQ (reference sequence). With 5 bases clipped from V and 3 bases from J, the junction kept 6 bases outside the gene matches. The CDR3 DNA follows: TGTGCCAGCAGCCCGGGGGGGGGGGGCTACGAGCAGTACGTC. Its protein product is CASSPGGGGYEQYV.

This clonotype was detected only a few times. The chain links TRBV6-1 to TRBJ1-6, with D hard to call. From germline, CDR1 is MNHNS and CDR2 SASEGT. This CDR3 is built from 12 residues. V was shortened by 7 bases and J by 9 bases, with 10 bases between the two germline ends. CDR3 sequence (DNA): TGTGCCAGCAACGTAGGGCGTTCACCCCTCCACTTT. It is translated as CASNVGRSPLHF.

The chain couples TRBV19 to TRBJ1-4; TRBD1 matches at 8 bases. J gave up 8 bases and V 5 bases, and 10 bases lay outside the gene matches. The CDR3 extends over 15 amino acids. The germline CDR1 and CDR2 sequences are LNHDA and SQIVND (reference sequence). CDR3 region: CASSLRGTGGEKLFF. The CDR3 DNA follows: TGTGCCAGTAGTCTACGTGGGACAGGCGGAGAAAAACTGTTTTTT.

This clonotype was recorded many times. The chain combines TRBV7-8 with TRBJ2-2; TRBD2 matches 13 bases. CDR1 SGHVS and CDR2 FQNEAQ come from the germline V gene. This CDR3 comprises 17 residues. The V and J ends lost 4 bases and 4 bases, in that order; junction bases with no gene match: 6. The CDR3 sequence: CASSYTSGGAVTGELFF. The CDR3 coding sequence is TGTGCCAGCAGCTATACTAGCGGGGGGGCCGTCACCGGGGAGCTGTTTTTT.

This clonotype was detected only a few times. The V gene is TRBV7-9, the J gene TRBJ1-4, with D perhaps matching TRBD1 (6 bases). CDR1 is SEHNR and CDR2 is FQNEAQ in the germline V gene (reference sequence). The V end was cut by 5 bases, the J end by 7 bases, with 23 bases between. This CDR3 is built from 17 residues. The CDR3 loop reads CASSPNVLRGSGEKLFF. In DNA, the CDR3 is TGTGCCAGCAGCCCCAACGTTCTGAGGGGGTCAGGTGAAAAACTGTTTTTT.

This clonotype appeared many times. V is TRBV3-1 and J is TRBJ1-2, with D unresolved. V was trimmed by 4 bases and J by 2 bases, leaving 14 bases between them. From germline, CDR1 is LGHDT and CDR2 YNNKEL (reference sequence). The CDR3 extends over 15 amino acids. The CDR3 loop reads CASSREGFENYGYTF. The CDR3 DNA is TGTGCCAGCAGCCGGGAGGGTTTCGAGAACTATGGCTACACCTTC.

This clonotype has only a few counts. The gene calls are TRBV10-3 and TRBJ2-1, with 11 bases identical to TRBD2. Germline lookup yields CDR1 ENHRY and CDR2 SYGVKD. J gave up 6 bases and V 6 bases, and 7 bases lay outside the gene matches. The CDR3 consists of 15 residues. The DNA for the CDR3 is TGTGCCATCAGCCCCCAGCTAGCGGGGGGCAATGAGCAGTTCTTC. Translation: CAISPQLAGGNEQFF.

This clonotype was seen a handful of times. This chain uses TRBV19 with TRBJ1-1; weak D call: TRBD1 (5 bases). Germline V lookup: CDR1 LNHDA, CDR2 SQIVND (reference sequence). The CDR3 runs 15 residues. With 1 base removed from V and 3 bases from J, the gap between germline ends came to 12 bases. DNA for the CDR3: TGTGCCAGTAGTATAGCGCGGGGCCCGGACACTGAAGCTTTCTTT. This sequence encodes CASSIARGPDTEAFF.

Many counts were recorded for this clonotype. This rearrangement joins TRBV29-1 to TRBJ1-1, with D tentatively TRBD1 (6 bases). The CDR3 has 13 amino acids. Trimming removed 4 bases at V and 0 bases at J, with 9 bases between. Germline V gene lookup returns CDR1 SQVTM and CDR2 ANQGSEA. CDR3 region: CSVGRQVNTEAFF. CDR3 in DNA: TGCAGCGTTGGTAGACAGGTGAACACTGAAGCTTTCTTT.

This clonotype was found many times. The chain uses TRBV18 and TRBJ2-5; D uncertain. CDR3 length: 14 amino acids. The germline CDR1 and CDR2 sequences are KGHSH and LQKENI. V lost 0 bases and J lost 2, with 7 bases in between. The CDR3 coding sequence is TGTGCCAGCTCACCACCGGTTGGGCAAGAGACCCAGTACTTC. Protein: CASSPPVGQETQYF.